Below are 29 T cell receptor beta chains sequenced from a single sample in a study of blood T cell repertoires in COVID-19 (dated by TCRdb to the early 2020s). The receptor library was made with the immunoSEQ multiplex PCR assay. What TCRdb holds here is the immuneACCESS table cut down to in-frame rearrangements. Part of the clones is not present; checked against another copy, under half of the missing clones reflect an unresolved V gene, and the others are unexplained. In this sample the table shows about 140,000 clones, about four fifths of which occur a single time. In total, the top ten clones hold 1.6% of the sample. Source material: peripheral blood. The receptors come from a human donor in a cohort sampled during active COVID-19.

The chain carries TRBV10-3 and TRBJ2-1; TRBD2 matches 10 bases. The germline V gene encodes CDR1 ENHRY and CDR2 SYGVKD. The CDR3 extends over 18 amino acids. J gave up 5 bases and V 4 bases, and 14 bases lay outside the gene matches. The CDR3 bases are TGTGCCATCAGTGCGCGCCAACTATCTAGCGGGGGAAACAATGAGCAGTTCTTC. It specifies CAISARQLSSGGNNEQFF.

V usage is TRBV2 and J usage is TRBJ1-1; tentative D call: TRBD1 (6 bases). There are 14 residues in the CDR3. Per germline, CDR1 SNHLY and CDR2 FYNNEI. V was clipped by 7 bases and J by 0 bases, with 12 bases between them. This CDR3 reads CASTIQGVNTEAFF. CDR3 bases: TGTGCCAGCACCATACAGGGCGTGAACACTGAAGCTTTCTTT.

The chain couples TRBV5-4 to TRBJ2-1; 7 bases map to TRBD2. J gave up 8 bases and V 3 bases, and 8 bases lay outside the gene matches. Germline CDR1 reads SGHNT; CDR2 reads YYREEE (reference sequence). The CDR3 runs 14 residues. The DNA for the CDR3 is TGTGCCAGCAGCTCAGGCGGGAGTTTCGATGAGCAGTTCTTC. It translates to CASSSGGSFDEQFF.

Only one count was recorded for this clone. The chain employs TRBV7-9 and TRBJ1-1, with 9 bases that match TRBD1. The CDR3 loop spans 13 amino acids. Trimming took 5 bases from V and 4 from J; bases not matched to a gene: 2. CDR1 and CDR2 from the germline V gene are SEHNR and FQNEAQ (reference sequence). The CDR3, as DNA: TGTGCCAGCAGCCGACAGGGGGGCACTGAAGCTTTCTTT. Its translation: CASSRQGGTEAFF.

The chain has TRBV6-1 and TRBJ2-7; D possibly corresponds to TRBD2 (5 bases). The CDR3 runs to 14 residues. The V gene's germline CDR1 is MNHNS and CDR2 SASEGT. V was pared by 2 bases and J by 12 bases, with 20 bases between. The CDR3 DNA follows: TGTGCCAGCAGTGAAAGTTTTGACTCCCGGAGGAGGTACTTC. As protein: CASSESFDSRRRYF.

The V and J genes are TRBV6-5 and TRBJ1-2, with TRBD1 identical over 7 bases. The CDR3 extends over 15 amino acids. Trimming cost V 7 bases and J 4 bases; bases outside gene matches: 12. Germline CDR1 is MNHEY and CDR2 is SVGAGI. DNA for the CDR3: TGTGCCAGCACGCTTAGGACAGGCTCAATCTATGGCTACACCTTC. Translated, it gives CASTLRTGSIYGYTF.

The chain recombines TRBV5-4 with TRBJ2-3; D might be TRBD1 (6 bases). Germline CDR1 is SGHNT and CDR2 is YYREEE (reference sequence). This CDR3 has 14 amino acids. Trimming stripped 3 bases from V and 3 bases from J, with 11 bases between. CDR3 in amino acids: CASSSGQRTDTQYF. The DNA for the CDR3 is TGTGCCAGCAGCTCTGGACAGAGAACAGATACGCAGTATTTT. Full variable domain (outside the CDR3, taken from reference TRBV5-4 and TRBJ2-3): ETGVTQSPTHLIKTRGQQVTLRCSSQSGHNTVSWYQQALGQGPQFIFQYYREEENGRGNFPPRFSGLQFPNYSSELNVNALELDDSALYLCASSSGQRTDTQYFGPGTRLTVL.

V gene TRBV15 combines with J gene TRBJ1-2, with 8 bases lining up with TRBD1. The CDR3 totals 16 residues. CDR1 is LNHNV and CDR2 is YYDKDF in the germline V gene (reference sequence). V lost 2 bases to trimming and J lost 4 bases; unmatched junction nucleotides: 9. CDR3: CATSRIRRGLGYGYTF. The CDR3 region has the DNA TGTGCCACCAGCAGAATCCGCAGGGGGCTCGGCTATGGCTACACCTTC. The full variable domain, with the rest looked up from reference TRBV15 and TRBJ1-2, is DAMVIQNPRYQVTQFGKPVTLSCSQTLNHNVMYWYQQKSSQAPKLLFHYYDKDFNNEADTPDNFQSRRPNTSFCFLDIRSPGLGDTAMYLCATSRIRRGLGYGYTFGSGTRLTVV.

This clone has more than one count but fewer than ten. The V and J genes are TRBV7-8 and TRBJ2-1; 10 positions agree with TRBD2. Germline CDR1 and CDR2: SGHVS and FQNEAQ. With 4 bases clipped from V and 9 bases from J, the junction kept 12 bases outside the gene matches. The CDR3 sequence is 16 residues long. The CDR3 region has the DNA TGTGCCAGCAGCTATTCAGCGGGAGGGCCCTTAGGTGAGCAGTTCTTC. It encodes CASSYSAGGPLGEQFF.

Comment on this clone: The junction shows a germline mismatch at one end, possibly a read error. The CDR3 protein is CASSQTAGTSGTDTQYF. CDR3 nucleotides: TGTGCTAGCAGCCAAACGGCCGGGACTAGCGGCACAGATACGCAGTATTTT. This chain links TRBV7-7 with TRBJ2-3, with 10 nucleotides matching TRBD2. Germline CDR1 is SSHAT and CDR2 is FNYEAQ (reference sequence). The CDR3 runs to 17 residues.

This rearrangement joins TRBV29-1 to TRBJ2-5; 9 nucleotides match TRBD1. This CDR3 is built from 14 residues. CDR1 and CDR2 from the germline V gene are SQVTM and ANQGSEA. V lost 4 bases and J lost 2; bases outside the gene matches: 5. The CDR3 region is CSVALGTGQETQYF. CDR3 nucleotides: TGCAGCGTTGCCTTAGGGACAGGGCAAGAGACCCAGTACTTC.

The chain has TRBV27 and TRBJ2-3; 13 bases are a match to TRBD2. CDR1 is MNHEY and CDR2 is SMNVEV in the germline V gene (reference sequence). Unmatched junction bases numbered 9, after V lost 2 bases and J lost 4 bases. The CDR3 has 18 residues. CDR3 sequence (DNA): TGTGCCAGCAGTTTACCCCTAGGACTAGCGGGAGTGGCAGATACGCAGTATTTT. Its translation: CASSLPLGLAGVADTQYF.

This chain links TRBV7-3 with TRBJ2-7, with 7 bases aligning to TRBD1. CDR1 SGHTA and CDR2 FQGTGA come from the germline V gene. V lost 5 bases and J lost 5; bases outside the gene matches: 12. This CDR3 has 15 residues. Here the CDR3 reads CASSRSQGSSDEQYF. Here the CDR3 DNA reads TGTGCCAGCAGCCGATCACAGGGGTCGTCCGACGAGCAGTACTTC.

The chain employs TRBV4-1 and TRBJ2-7; no clear D gene. The CDR3 covers 14 residues. Per germline, CDR1 MGHRA and CDR2 YSYEKL. Trimming stripped 4 bases from V and 4 bases from J, with 14 bases between. The DNA of the CDR3 is TGCGCCAGCAGCCCCCATCAAGAGCGATACGAGCAGTACTTC. It codes for CASSPHQERYEQYF.

The chain combines TRBV6-4 with TRBJ2-3; 8 bases fit TRBD2. Germline CDR1 MRHNA, CDR2 SNTAGT. The ends lost 4 bases at V and 3 bases at J; junction bases unmatched: 9. The CDR3 spans 16 residues. Here the CDR3 DNA reads TGTGCCAGCAGTGCGCTCCCCGGGGGGGGGACAGATACGCAGTATTTT. Its protein product is CASSALPGGGTDTQYF.

V gene TRBV24-1 combines with J gene TRBJ2-3, with D perhaps matching TRBD2 (5 bases). V was trimmed by 4 bases and J by 5 bases, leaving 12 bases between them. This CDR3 region has 14 residues. CDR1 KGHDR and CDR2 SFDVKD come from the germline V gene. Here the CDR3 DNA reads TGTGCCACCAGTGAGGCAGTCGAGGGAGATACGCAGTATTTT. This translates into CATSEAVEGDTQYF.

The chain is built from TRBV27 and TRBJ2-7, with D possibly matching TRBD1 (5 bases). Trimming left V 5 bases short and J 0 bases short, with 8 bases between. Germline V gives CDR1 MNHEY, CDR2 SMNVEV (reference sequence). The CDR3 covers 13 residues. The CDR3 sequence is CASSSQGSYEQYF. CDR3 coding DNA: TGTGCCAGCAGTAGTCAGGGCTCCTACGAGCAGTACTTC.

The rearrangement joins TRBV19 to TRBJ2-1; D perhaps matches TRBD1 (6 bases). The CDR3 has 16 residues. Germline CDR1 is LNHDA and CDR2 is SQIVND (reference sequence). The V end lost 6 bases, the J end lost 6 bases, and 21 bases lay between the germline ends. CDR3 coding DNA: TGTGCCAGTAGCCAGGGAATGGGGGCTTCTTCCAATGAGCAGTTCTTC. It yields the protein CASSQGMGASSNEQFF.

J is TRBJ2-7 and V is TRBV28; no definite D call. The V gene's germline CDR1 is MDHEN and CDR2 SYDVKM. With 8 bases removed from V and 2 bases from J, the gap between germline ends came to 16 bases. The CDR3 sequence is 14 residues long. The CDR3 loop reads CASLHNQIPYEQYF. The CDR3 nucleotides read TGTGCCAGCTTACACAACCAAATCCCCTACGAGCAGTACTTC.

This clone has a handful of counts. The rearrangement links TRBV27 to TRBJ1-1; 8 bases are shared with TRBD1. The CDR3 extends over 16 amino acids. Germline CDR1 is MNHEY and CDR2 is SMNVEV (reference sequence). J gave up 2 bases and V 6 bases, and 11 bases lay outside the gene matches. CDR3 residues: CASSPGQGVFNTEAFF. CDR3 DNA: TGTGCCAGCAGCCCCGGACAGGGCGTTTTCAACACTGAAGCTTTCTTT.

This chain joins TRBV12-3 or TRBV12-4 and TRBJ2-3, with 7 bases identical to TRBD1. The junction had 6 bases not matched to a gene; V was cut back by 6 bases and J by 6 bases. CDR3 length equals 13 residues. Written as DNA, the CDR3 is TGTGCCAGCAGGGAGACAGGGAAGGATACGCAGTATTTT. It specifies CASRETGKDTQYF.

The chain joins TRBV21-1 to TRBJ2-7; the table's D call of TRBD2 was not tested on the DNA. TRBV21-1 is a documented pseudogene. The CDR3 totals 15 residues. This CDR3 is CASSKRLTSPREQYF. DNA for the CDR3: TGTGCCAGCAGCAAGCGGTTAACTAGCCCGCGAGAGCAGTACTTC.

The V gene is TRBV5-4, the J gene TRBJ2-7; possibly TRBD2 for D (6 bases). V lost 4 bases, J lost 2 bases, and 13 bases lay in between. Germline V gives CDR1 SGHNT, CDR2 YYREEE (reference sequence). The CDR3 has 14 amino acids. The CDR3 DNA follows: TGTGCCAGCAGCGTGGGACTGGCTACCTACGAGCAGTACTTC. Its translation: CASSVGLATYEQYF.

The CDR3 here is CASSGGESRNTIYF. The DNA for the CDR3 is TGTGCCAGCAGTGGCGGGGAATCAAGGAACACCATATATTTT. The chain recombines TRBV28 with TRBJ1-3; D unresolved. The germline CDR1 and CDR2 sequences are MDHEN and SYDVKM. This CDR3 contains 14 residues. Trimming shortened V by 5 bases and J by 7 bases, and 15 bases separated the two germline ends.

There are a few counts of this clone. This chain connects TRBV19 to TRBJ1-5; D perhaps matches TRBD1 (5 bases). CDR3 length: 12 residues. CDR1 LNHDA and CDR2 SQIVND come from the germline V gene (reference sequence). The ends were cut back, 9 bases at V and 4 bases at J, with 10 bases in the middle. CDR3 DNA sequence: TGTGCCAGCGACGACAGAAATCAGCCCCAGCATTTT. Its translation is CASDDRNQPQHF.

The rearrangement uses TRBV28 and TRBJ2-3; D might be TRBD1 (5 bases). Trimming left V 3 bases short and J 4 bases short, with 11 bases between. There are 14 residues in the CDR3. Germline CDR1 MDHEN, CDR2 SYDVKM. The CDR3 coding sequence is TGTGCCAGCAGTTTTCGTTTGGGGCCAGATACGCAGTATTTT. Translating it yields CASSFRLGPDTQYF.

The rearrangement links TRBV3-1 (or the pseudogene TRBV3-2) to TRBJ2-1; 13 bases align to TRBD2. The CDR3 covers 16 residues. V was clipped by 3 bases and J by 2 bases; unmatched bases: 1. CDR1 LGHDT and CDR2 YNNKEL come from the germline V gene (reference sequence). DNA for the CDR3: TGTGCCAGCAGCCAGGGGACTAGCGGGGCCTACAATGAGCAGTTCTTC. It encodes CASSQGTSGAYNEQFF.

This sequence joins TRBV11-2 and TRBJ2-2; D perhaps matches TRBD1 (5 bases). Trimming took 5 bases from V and 1 from J, leaving 11 bases between them. The CDR3 is 15 amino acids. Germline lookup yields CDR1 SGHAT and CDR2 FQNNGV. CDR3 sequence: CASSRYQGNTGELFF. CDR3 sequence (DNA): TGTGCCAGCAGCAGATACCAGGGGAACACCGGGGAGCTGTTTTTT.

Only one count was recorded for this clone. This rearrangement joins TRBV6-2 or TRBV6-3 to TRBJ1-4, with D possibly being TRBD1 (6 bases). CDR1 and CDR2 from the germline V gene are MNHEY and SVGEGT. V lost 2 bases, J lost 8 bases, and 12 bases lay in between. The CDR3 runs to 14 residues. The CDR3 region is CASSYDRMYEKLFF. The CDR3 nucleotides are TGTGCCAGCAGTTACGACAGGATGTACGAAAAACTGTTTTTT.